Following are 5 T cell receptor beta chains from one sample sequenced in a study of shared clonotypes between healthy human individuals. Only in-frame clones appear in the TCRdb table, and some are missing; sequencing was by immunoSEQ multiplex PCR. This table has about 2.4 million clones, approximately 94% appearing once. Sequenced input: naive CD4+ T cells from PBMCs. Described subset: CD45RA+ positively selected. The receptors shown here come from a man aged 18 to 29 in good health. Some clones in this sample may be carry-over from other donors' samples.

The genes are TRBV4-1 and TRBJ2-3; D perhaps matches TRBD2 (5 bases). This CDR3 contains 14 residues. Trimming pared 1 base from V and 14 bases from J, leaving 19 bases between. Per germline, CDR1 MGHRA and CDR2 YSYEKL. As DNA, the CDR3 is TGCGCCAGCAGCCAAGGGGTGGGTGAATACCGGGGGTATTTT. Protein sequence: CASSQGVGEYRGYF.

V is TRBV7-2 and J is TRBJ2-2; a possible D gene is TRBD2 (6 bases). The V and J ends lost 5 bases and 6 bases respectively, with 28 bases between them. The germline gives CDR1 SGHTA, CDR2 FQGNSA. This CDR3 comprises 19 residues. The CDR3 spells CASSPSVFVAAQGAGELFF. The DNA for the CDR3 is TGTGCCAGCAGCCCCTCGGTTTTTGTAGCGGCCCAGGGCGCCGGGGAGCTGTTTTTT.

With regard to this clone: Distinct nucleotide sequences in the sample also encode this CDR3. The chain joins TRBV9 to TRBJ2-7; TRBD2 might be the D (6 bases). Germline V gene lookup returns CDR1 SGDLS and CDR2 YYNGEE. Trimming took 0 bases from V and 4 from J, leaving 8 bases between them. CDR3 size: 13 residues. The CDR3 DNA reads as TGTGCCAGCAGCGTAGATGGAGGGTACGAGCAGTACTTC. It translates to CASSVDGGYEQYF.

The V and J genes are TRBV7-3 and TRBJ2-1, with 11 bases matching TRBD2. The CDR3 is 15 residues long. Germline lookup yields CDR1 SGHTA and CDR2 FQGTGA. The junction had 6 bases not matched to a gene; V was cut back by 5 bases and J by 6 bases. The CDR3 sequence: CASSLGTSGVNEQFF. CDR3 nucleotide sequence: TGTGCCAGCAGCCTCGGGACTAGCGGAGTCAATGAGCAGTTCTTC.

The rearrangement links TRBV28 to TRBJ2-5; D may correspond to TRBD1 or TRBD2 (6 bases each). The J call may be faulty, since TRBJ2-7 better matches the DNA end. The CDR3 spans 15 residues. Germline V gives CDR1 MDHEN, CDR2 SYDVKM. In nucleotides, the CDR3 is TGTGCCAGCAGTCTTGACAGGCGGAGGGGTGACGAGCAGTACTTC. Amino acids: CASSLDRRRGDEQYF.